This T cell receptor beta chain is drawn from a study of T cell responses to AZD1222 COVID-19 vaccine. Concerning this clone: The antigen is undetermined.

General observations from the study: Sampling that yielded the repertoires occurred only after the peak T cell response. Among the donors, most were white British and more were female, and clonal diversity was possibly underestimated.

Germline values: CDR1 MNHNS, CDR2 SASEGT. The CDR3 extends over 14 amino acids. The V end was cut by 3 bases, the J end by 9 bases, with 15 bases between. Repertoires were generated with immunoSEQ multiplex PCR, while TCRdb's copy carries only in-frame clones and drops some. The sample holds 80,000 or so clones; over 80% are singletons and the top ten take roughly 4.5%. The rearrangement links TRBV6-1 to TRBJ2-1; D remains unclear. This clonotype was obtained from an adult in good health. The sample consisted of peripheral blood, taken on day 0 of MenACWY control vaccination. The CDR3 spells CASSDTGRSGEQFF. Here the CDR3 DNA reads TGTGCCAGCAGTGACACGGGCCGGTCGGGTGAGCAGTTCTTC.